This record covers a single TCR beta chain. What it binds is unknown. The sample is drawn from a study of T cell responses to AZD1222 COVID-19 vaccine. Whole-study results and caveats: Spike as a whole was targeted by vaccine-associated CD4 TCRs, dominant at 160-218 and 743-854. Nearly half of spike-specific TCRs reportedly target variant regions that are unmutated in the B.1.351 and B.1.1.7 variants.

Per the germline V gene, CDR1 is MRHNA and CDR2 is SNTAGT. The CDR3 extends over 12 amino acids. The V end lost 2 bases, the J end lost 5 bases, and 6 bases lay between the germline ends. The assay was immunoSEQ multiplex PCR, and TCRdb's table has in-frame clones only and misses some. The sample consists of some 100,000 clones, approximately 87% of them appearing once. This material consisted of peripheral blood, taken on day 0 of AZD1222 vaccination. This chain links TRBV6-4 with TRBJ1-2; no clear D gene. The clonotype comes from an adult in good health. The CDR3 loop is CASSDGTYGYTF. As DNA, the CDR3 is TGTGCCAGCAGTGACGGCACATATGGCTACACCTTC.